The 24 T cell receptor beta chains below come from one sample, sequenced in a study of cytomegalovirus exposure and HLA in healthy donors. Vbeta (60) and Jbeta (13) primers were used in the PCR. Libraries were prepared by immunoSEQ multiplex PCR; TCRdb keeps only in-frame clonotypes and omits some of them. Here the sample spans hundreds of thousands of clones, roughly 89% being singletons. Material: PBMCs. The receptors originated from a woman between 18 and 30 years old in good health and CMV-seronegative.

This chain uses TRBV2 with TRBJ1-3; D unresolved. Germline CDR1 is SNHLY and CDR2 is FYNNEI. V lost 1 base and J lost 4, with 5 bases in between. CDR3 length: 13 residues. The CDR3 DNA reads TGTGCCAGCAGTGAAGGCGTCGGAAACACCATATATTTT. It translates to CASSEGVGNTIYF.

About this clone: Other nucleotide sequences from this sample produce the same CDR3. This chain joins TRBV9 and TRBJ1-6; 7 bases fit TRBD1. The CDR3 is made up of 17 amino acids. Germline V CDR1 and CDR2: SGDLS, YYNGEE. Losses at the gene ends were 2 bases for V and 13 bases for J; bases not matched to a gene: 18. In nucleotides, the CDR3 is TGTGCCAGCAGCGTGGACCCGGTGGGACAGCGTAACTCCCCCCTCCACTTT. Residues: CASSVDPVGQRNSPLHF. The full variable domain, completed using reference TRBV9 and TRBJ1-6, is DSGVTQTPKHLITATGQRVTLRCSPRSGDLSVYWYQQSLDQGLQFLIQYYNGEERAKGNILERFSAQQFPDLHSELNLSSLELGDSALYFCASSVDPVGQRNSPLHFGNGTRLTVT.

The CDR3 reads CASSANTGELFF. CDR3 DNA: TGTGCCAGCAGCGCTAACACCGGGGAGCTGTTTTTT. The chain uses TRBV9 and TRBJ2-2; D is ambiguous. There are 12 residues in the CDR3. The germline V and J ends were trimmed by 3 bases and 2 bases, with 2 bases remaining between them. The germline gives CDR1 SGDLS, CDR2 YYNGEE.

The rearrangement links TRBV29-1 to TRBJ1-2, with 10 nucleotides matching TRBD1. After removal of 6 bases from V and 6 bases from J, the junction contained 19 bases not matched to a gene. This CDR3 has 17 amino acids. Germline V gene sequence: CDR1 SQVTM, CDR2 ANQGSEA. The CDR3 sequence is CSVSRFPGTGEMNGYTF. DNA for the CDR3: TGCAGCGTCTCGCGTTTCCCCGGGACAGGGGAGATGAATGGCTACACCTTC.

Notes on this clone: Relative to the germline gene, one junction end is altered; a read error may explain this. The genes are TRBV7-9 and TRBJ2-3, with D unclear. This CDR3 has 13 residues. Germline V lookup: CDR1 SEHNR, CDR2 FQNEAQ (reference sequence). The DNA for the CDR3 is TGTTCCAGCAGCCCCCCCAACACAGATACGCAGTATTTT. Its protein is CSSSPPNTDTQYF.

The gene calls are TRBV9 and TRBJ2-1; possible D gene TRBD1, 6 bases. The CDR3 consists of 16 residues. Germline V gene sequence: CDR1 SGDLS, CDR2 YYNGEE. The germline V and J ends were trimmed by 3 bases and 0 bases, with 13 bases remaining between them. The CDR3 sequence is CASSAGHRSSYNEQFF. In nucleotides, the CDR3 is TGTGCCAGCAGCGCGGGACATCGAAGCTCCTACAATGAGCAGTTCTTC.

This clone was detected only once. The chain combines TRBV7-8 with TRBJ2-1; 10 bases line up with TRBD2. This CDR3 has 15 amino acids. Germline CDR1 and CDR2: SGHVS and FQNEAQ. The junction had 2 bases not matched to a gene; V was cut back by 2 bases and J by 4 bases. As DNA, the CDR3 is TGTGCCAGCAGCTTACTAGCGGGAGTATACAATGAGCAGTTCTTC. Its protein is CASSLLAGVYNEQFF.

The DNA of the CDR3 is TGTGCCATCAGACCCGATCAACAGGGGTTTGAAGCTTTCTTT. As protein: CAIRPDQQGFEAFF. This chain links TRBV10-3 with TRBJ1-1, with 7 bases fitting TRBD1. Germline lookup yields CDR1 ENHRY and CDR2 SYGVKD. With 6 bases clipped from V and 7 bases from J, the junction kept 11 bases outside the gene matches. The CDR3 covers 14 residues.

The chain joins TRBV18 to TRBJ2-3, with D uncertain. The V end lost 1 base, the J end lost 6 bases, and 5 bases lay between the germline ends. This CDR3 contains 12 residues. Germline V gene sequence: CDR1 KGHSH, CDR2 LQKENI. The CDR3 here is CASSPLEDTQYF. DNA of the CDR3: TGTGCCAGCTCACCACTGGAGGATACGCAGTATTTT. The full variable domain, rest sourced from reference TRBV18 and TRBJ2-3, is NAGVMQNPRHLVRRRGQEARLRCSPMKGHSHVYWYRQLPEEGLKFMVYLQKENIIDESGMPKERFSAEFPKEGPSILRIQQVVRGDSAAYFCASSPLEDTQYFGPGTRLTVL.

This rearrangement joins TRBV6-5 to TRBJ2-7, with 8 bases lining up with TRBD1. The CDR3 is 13 amino acids. Germline V gene sequence: CDR1 MNHEY, CDR2 SVGAGI. V lost 6 bases, J lost 4 bases, and 5 bases stayed unmatched. The DNA of the CDR3 is TGTGCCAGCAGCCGACAGGGGCCTTACGAGCAGTACTTC. Amino acids: CASSRQGPYEQYF.

The chain has TRBV18 and TRBJ2-3, with 7 bases matching TRBD2. The CDR3 covers 16 residues. V was pared by 1 base and J by 6 bases, with 10 bases of the junction left unmatched. Germline V lookup: CDR1 KGHSH, CDR2 LQKENI. CDR3 protein: CASSPLFRLAADTQYF. The CDR3 DNA follows: TGTGCCAGCTCACCACTCTTCCGACTAGCTGCCGATACGCAGTATTTT.

V and J are TRBV5-1 and TRBJ1-1, with 8 nucleotides matching TRBD1. The CDR3 is made up of 17 amino acids. The V gene end was trimmed by 4 bases and the J gene end by 3 bases; junction bases not matched to a gene: 14. Germline loops: CDR1 SGHRS, CDR2 YFSETQ. The CDR3 is CASSRDRHHSRDTEAFF. The CDR3 bases are TGCGCCAGCAGCCGGGACAGGCACCACTCTCGGGACACTGAAGCTTTCTTT.

The V call is TRBV4-1, the J call TRBJ1-1; unclear D gene. Per germline, CDR1 MGHRA and CDR2 YSYEKL. This CDR3 has 13 residues. V was clipped by 4 bases and J by 0 bases, with 6 bases between them. For the CDR3, the DNA is TGCGCCAGCAGCCCATCGGTGAACACTGAAGCTTTCTTT. Its protein product is CASSPSVNTEAFF.

The genes are TRBV4-1 and TRBJ1-4; D perhaps matches TRBD1 (6 bases). The CDR3 runs 18 residues. Germline V gene sequence: CDR1 MGHRA, CDR2 YSYEKL. The V and J ends lost 0 bases and 2 bases respectively, with 16 bases between them. CDR3 sequence reads: CASSQEGAGVVTNEKLFF. In DNA form, the CDR3 reads TGCGCCAGCAGCCAAGAGGGGGCGGGGGTTGTTACTAATGAAAAACTGTTTTTT.

This clone appeared a few times. The V call is TRBV5-4, the J call TRBJ2-1; 14 bases map to TRBD2. The length of the CDR3 is 15 residues. V trimming: 4 bases; J trimming: 9 bases; junction bases outside the gene matches: 6. The V gene's germline CDR1 is SGHNT and CDR2 YYREEE (reference sequence). The CDR3 protein is CASSGRTSGGSEQFF. CDR3 DNA: TGTGCCAGCAGCGGGCGGACTAGCGGGGGGAGTGAGCAGTTCTTC.

This rearrangement joins TRBV11-3 to TRBJ2-5, with TRBD2 identical over 9 bases. V trimming: 1 base; J trimming: 5 bases; junction bases outside the gene matches: 5. Germline CDR1 and CDR2: SGHNT and YENEEA. The CDR3 runs 15 residues. This CDR3 is CASSLGAGGRETQYF. The CDR3 DNA follows: TGTGCCAGCAGCTTAGGGGCGGGGGGGCGGGAGACCCAGTACTTC.

This clone came up once. The chain links TRBV4-1 to TRBJ2-7; D is possibly TRBD2 (6 bases). Trimming took off 0 bases at V and 9 bases at J, with 15 bases between the two ends. Germline values: CDR1 MGHRA, CDR2 YSYEKL. There are 14 residues in the CDR3. CDR3 residues: CASSQDVEGLRQYF. CDR3 coding DNA: TGCGCCAGCAGCCAAGATGTGGAGGGACTTCGGCAGTACTTC.

J is TRBJ1-6 and V is TRBV11-1; D not resolved. Germline V gene sequence: CDR1 SGHAT, CDR2 FQDESV (reference sequence). CDR3 size: 13 residues. V lost 1 base and J lost 8, with 6 bases in between. The CDR3 sequence: CASSLVSDSPLHF. DNA of the CDR3: TGTGCCAGCAGCTTAGTATCGGATTCACCCCTCCACTTT.

The genes are TRBV2 and TRBJ2-5, with D perhaps TRBD1 (6 bases). Trimming left V 5 bases short and J 7 bases short, with 14 bases between. The CDR3 consists of 13 residues. CDR1 is SNHLY, CDR2 FYNNEI, per germline. CDR3 nucleotides: TGTGCCAGCAGTTTACAGGGTCCCGGGACCCAGTACTTC. Translation: CASSLQGPGTQYF.

The chain recombines TRBV11-2 with TRBJ2-3; the D is unclear. The CDR3 spans 12 residues. The V gene lost 3 bases and the J gene lost 5 bases, with 6 bases spanning the gap. In germline, CDR1 is SGHAT, CDR2 FQNNGV. CDR3 residues: CASSFVLDTQYF. CDR3 DNA sequence: TGTGCCAGCAGCTTCGTTCTAGATACGCAGTATTTT.

The chain couples TRBV11-2 to TRBJ2-2, with a possible D match to TRBD1 (6 bases). V gave up 6 bases and J gave up 9 bases, with 14 bases separating them. The CDR3 length is 13 residues. Germline V lookup: CDR1 SGHAT, CDR2 FQNNGV. This chain's CDR3 is CASSWDTRRELFF. CDR3 DNA sequence: TGTGCCAGCAGTTGGGACACCCGCAGGGAGCTGTTTTTT.

The chain employs TRBV7-2 and TRBJ1-4; weak D call: TRBD1 (5 bases). Trimming pared 3 bases from V and 6 bases from J, leaving 14 bases between. This CDR3 is 15 amino acids long. Germline values: CDR1 SGHTA, CDR2 FQGNSA. CDR3 residues: CASSLLGRGDEKLFF. CDR3 DNA: TGTGCCAGCAGCTTGCTCGGGAGGGGTGATGAAAAACTGTTTTTT.

This rearrangement joins TRBV30 to TRBJ2-1, with 7 bases aligning to TRBD1. CDR3 length equals 13 residues. Germline loops: CDR1 GTSNPN, CDR2 SVGIG (reference sequence). V gave up 3 bases and J gave up 7 bases; unmatched junction bases: 6. Here the CDR3 DNA reads TGTGCCTGGAGCGTAATACAGGGGAATGAGCAGTTCTTC. It is translated as CAWSVIQGNEQFF.

This chain uses TRBV6-1 with TRBJ2-5; 7 bases align to TRBD1. This CDR3 is 14 amino acids long. The germline V gene encodes CDR1 MNHNS and CDR2 SASEGT. V lost 6 bases and J lost 5; bases outside the gene matches: 9. The CDR3 region is CASSPDRVSETQYF. CDR3 in DNA: TGTGCCAGCAGCCCCGACAGGGTATCCGAGACCCAGTACTTC.